One and the same sample provided the 27 T cell receptor beta chains below, sequenced in a study of regulatory T cells in long-lasting Graves disease. The authors built TCR beta libraries using iRepertoire HTBI primers and Arm-PCR of CDR3 regions. TCRdb ran MiXCR on the multiplex PCR reads and lists one entry per CDR3 protein. In the table there are around 360,000 distinct CDR3 sequences, about 16% of which are singletons. Time point described: newly diagnosed GD, antithyroid drugs for less than 3 months. Extracted RNA from PBMCs served as the source of the TCR library. This sample was shared with a second study, whose subject was T cells in Graves' hyperthyroidism and ophthalmopathy.

The sample in question was peripheral blood mononuclear cells (PBMCs), obtained at new diagnosis, from a patient treated with antithyroid drugs. Receptor source: a woman between 18 and 30 years old with Graves disease.

This rearrangement joins TRBV7-2 to TRBJ1-3, with D hard to call. The CDR3 length is 14 residues. V lost 2 bases and J 0 bases, leaving 5 bases between the germline ends. The germline V gene encodes CDR1 SGHTA and CDR2 FQGNSA. The CDR3 protein is CASSLTSSGNTIYF. The CDR3 bases are TGTGCCAGCAGCTTAACGAGCTCTGGAAACACCATATATTTT.

This clonotype occurred a few times. The chain employs TRBV20-1 and TRBJ1-6, with D unclear. Germline loops: CDR1 DFQATT, CDR2 SNEGSKA (reference sequence). V was trimmed by 6 bases and J by 4 bases, leaving 13 bases between them. The CDR3 runs 14 residues. CDR3 DNA sequence: TGCAGTGCGGTCCCGGATGGGTATAATTCACCCCTCCACTTT. This sequence encodes CSAVPDGYNSPLHF.

This clonotype was seen at least ten times. Relative to the germline gene, one junction end is altered; a read error may explain this. V gene TRBV7-2 combines with J gene TRBJ2-5; no definite D call. Germline values: CDR1 SGHTA, CDR2 FQGNSA. CDR3 length: 12 residues. DNA for the CDR3: TGTGCCAGCAGCTTAATATCCTATCAGAAACACTTC. It specifies CASSLISYQKHF.

This chain connects TRBV18 to TRBJ2-5, with TRBD1 matching 8 bases. This CDR3 is 16 amino acids long. V was clipped by 3 bases and J by 7 bases; unmatched bases: 13. Germline CDR1 is KGHSH and CDR2 is LQKENI. CDR3 coding DNA: TGTGCCAGCTCACCGATGGGGACAGGCGCTGATGGGACCCAGTACTTC. Protein product: CASSPMGTGADGTQYF.

This clonotype was picked up many times. The rearrangement links TRBV3-1 to TRBJ1-5; D call uncertain. V shed 3 bases and J shed 5 bases, with 8 bases lying between them. The CDR3 covers 13 residues. Per germline, CDR1 LGHDT and CDR2 YNNKEL (reference sequence). CDR3 protein: CASSQGWDQPQHF. The CDR3 coding sequence is TGTGCCAGCAGCCAGGGGTGGGATCAGCCCCAGCATTTT.

This clonotype was observed at least ten times. The chain joins TRBV29-1 to TRBJ2-7, with a tentative D call TRBD1 (7 bases). The V end was cut by 4 bases, the J end by 4 bases, with 11 bases between. The CDR3 loop spans 12 amino acids. Germline assignment: CDR1 SQVTM and CDR2 ANQGSEA. CDR3 coding DNA: TGCAGCGTTGGGGCAGGGGGGTACGAGCAGTACTTC. Translation: CSVGAGGYEQYF.

This clonotype was picked up a small number of times. The CDR3 region is CSVTGTFLGEQYF. The CDR3, as DNA: TGCAGCGTTACCGGGACTTTCTTAGGTGAGCAGTACTTC. The chain uses TRBV29-1 and TRBJ2-7, with D perhaps TRBD2 (6 bases). The CDR3 runs 13 residues. Germline assignment: CDR1 SQVTM and CDR2 ANQGSEA. Trimming pared 5 bases from V and 7 bases from J, leaving 18 bases between.

In this sample, this clonotype turned up many times. This chain connects TRBV6-1 to TRBJ2-7, with TRBD1 matching 9 bases. This CDR3 region has 12 residues. Germline loops: CDR1 MNHNS, CDR2 SASEGT. The V gene end was trimmed by 6 bases and the J gene end by 6 bases; junction bases not matched to a gene: 3. The CDR3 loop reads CASSRDRVEQYF. The CDR3 DNA reads TGTGCCAGCAGCCGGGACAGGGTCGAGCAGTACTTC.

This clonotype was counted many times. V usage is TRBV6-1 and J usage is TRBJ2-1; 7 nucleotides line up with TRBD2. V dropped 1 base and J dropped 11; count of bases not matched to a gene: 5. The CDR3 loop spans 13 amino acids. Germline CDR1 and CDR2: MNHNS and SASEGT. The CDR3 protein is CASSEGLAGQQFF. DNA for the CDR3: TGTGCCAGCAGTGAAGGACTAGCTGGTCAGCAGTTCTTC.

This clonotype has ten or more counts. The chain employs TRBV15 and TRBJ2-1, with D unresolved. V was pared by 3 bases and J by 4 bases, with 1 base between. The CDR3 length is 11 residues. Germline V gene sequence: CDR1 LNHNV, CDR2 YYDKDF (reference sequence). The CDR3 loop is CATSRYNEQFF. In DNA form, the CDR3 reads TGTGCCACCAGCAGGTACAATGAGCAGTTCTTC.

This clonotype showed up many times. The CDR3 sequence: CASSLADLTGDAQYF. CDR3 sequence (DNA): TGTGCCAGCAGCTTGGCCGACCTCACCGGGGACGCGCAGTATTTT. The rearrangement links TRBV7-9 to TRBJ2-3; either TRBD1 or TRBD2 may supply D (5 bases each). V was cut by 3 bases and J by 10 bases, with 20 bases left in between. The CDR3 is 15 amino acids. Germline assignment: CDR1 SEHNR and CDR2 FQNEAQ (reference sequence).

This clonotype appeared many times. A much larger clone is a single base away; this may be a read error. The genes are TRBV10-3 and TRBJ1-1, with D unclear. Germline CDR1 is ENHRY and CDR2 is SYGVKD. The CDR3 consists of 12 residues. V was clipped by 6 bases and J by 1 base, with 6 bases between them. The CDR3 region has the DNA TGTGCCATCAGGGACCCGAACACTGAAGCTTTCTTT. Translating it yields CAIRDPNTEAFF.

This clonotype was found many times. V gene TRBV28 combines with J gene TRBJ1-2, with 7 positions matching TRBD1. The junction had 6 bases not matched to a gene; V was cut back by 2 bases and J by 3 bases. In germline, CDR1 is MDHEN, CDR2 SYDVKM. The CDR3 covers 15 residues. The CDR3 bases are TGTGCCAGCAGTTTAGGAACAGGGGTCTACTATGGCTACACCTTC. This codes for CASSLGTGVYYGYTF.

Ten or more counts support this clonotype. The chain couples TRBV12-3 or TRBV12-4 to TRBJ2-5; the D gene is possibly TRBD2 (6 bases). Trimming took off 8 bases at V and 8 bases at J, with 15 bases between the two ends. The CDR3 runs 12 residues. As DNA, the CDR3 is TGTGCCAGCTGTAGGGGAGGTTATACCCAGTACTTC. It codes for CASCRGGYTQYF.

In its sample, this clonotype was seen a few times. This chain joins TRBV20-1 and TRBJ1-5, with 7 positions matching TRBD1. This CDR3 has 13 amino acids. The germline CDR1 and CDR2 sequences are DFQATT and SNEGSKA (reference sequence). V lost 4 bases, J lost 7 bases, and 7 bases stayed unmatched. This CDR3 is CSATPDRRQPQHF. The CDR3 nucleotides are TGCAGTGCTACCCCGGACAGGCGGCAGCCCCAGCATTTT.

This clonotype was picked up many times. The chain uses TRBV3-1 and TRBJ2-7, with TRBD1 as a possible D gene (6 bases). Germline CDR1 and CDR2: LGHDT and YNNKEL (reference sequence). The CDR3 has 15 amino acids. V was shortened by 0 bases and J by 2 bases, with 11 bases between the two germline ends. The CDR3 DNA is TGTGCCAGCAGCCAAGAAACAGGGCCCCCCTACGAGCAGTACTTC. Amino acids: CASSQETGPPYEQYF.

V usage is TRBV7-6 and J usage is TRBJ2-7, with TRBD1 identical over 9 bases. After removal of 5 bases from V and 5 bases from J, the junction contained 4 bases not matched to a gene. The CDR3 contains 13 residues. Germline V gene data show CDR1 as SGHVS and CDR2 as FNYEAQ. The CDR3 DNA follows: TGTGCCAGCAGCAGCCGGGACAGGGACGAGCAGTACTTC. Translating it yields CASSSRDRDEQYF.

This clonotype was seen repeatedly, ten times or more. The J gene is TRBJ2-2, the V gene TRBV20-1; 8 bases agree with TRBD2. The CDR3 length is 14 residues. The V and J ends lost 3 bases and 0 bases, in that order; junction bases with no gene match: 0. Per the germline V gene, CDR1 is DFQATT and CDR2 is SNEGSKA (reference sequence). The CDR3 loop reads CSASSGANTGELFF. DNA of the CDR3: TGCAGTGCTAGTAGCGGGGCGAACACCGGGGAGCTGTTTTTT.

At least ten counts were recorded for this clonotype. This sequence joins TRBV5-1 and TRBJ2-7; 11 positions agree with TRBD1. The CDR3 consists of 21 residues. V dropped 3 bases and J dropped 1; count of bases not matched to a gene: 21. Per germline, CDR1 SGHRS and CDR2 YFSETQ. The CDR3 DNA sequence: TGCGCCAGCAGCTCCCCCCTTGAGGAGGGACAGGGGGATCTGTGGTCCTACGAGCAGTACTTC. It codes for CASSSPLEEGQGDLWSYEQYF.

This clonotype was recorded at least ten times. V is TRBV13 and J is TRBJ1-1; D is undetermined. The CDR3 spans 15 residues. Germline CDR1 and CDR2: PRHDT and FYEKMQ (reference sequence). Trimming removed 5 bases from V and 0 bases from J, with 13 bases in between. The CDR3, as DNA: TGTGCCAGCAGCCTACCCGCGGATCTGAACACTGAAGCTTTCTTT. Translated, it gives CASSLPADLNTEAFF.

A remark on this clonotype: A much larger clone lies one base from this, so it may be a read error. The chain carries TRBV28 and TRBJ2-1; D not certain. The CDR3 sequence is 11 residues long. Germline V lookup: CDR1 MDHEN, CDR2 SYDVKM. Trimming pared 8 bases from V and 0 bases from J, leaving 2 bases between. CDR3 amino acids: CASGSYNEQFF. The DNA for the CDR3 is TGTGCCAGCGGCTCCTACAATGAGCAGTTCTTC.

Comment on this clonotype: This could be a read error, since a much larger clone is one nucleotide away. The rearrangement uses TRBV20-1 and TRBJ2-7, with D perhaps matching TRBD1 (6 bases). The J call may not be correct, given that the DNA end is closer to TRBJ2-5. Per germline, CDR1 DFQATT and CDR2 SNEGSKA (reference sequence). This CDR3 has 12 amino acids. The CDR3 DNA reads TGCAGTGCTCTCCCAGGGGTGGAGACCCAGTACTTC. Amino acids: CSALPGVETQYF.

This clonotype has a count of ten or more. V and J are TRBV3-1 and TRBJ1-3, with D possibly matching TRBD1 (6 bases). V lost 4 bases, J lost 0 bases, and 7 bases lay in between. This CDR3 comprises 14 residues. CDR1 LGHDT and CDR2 YNNKEL come from the germline V gene (reference sequence). The CDR3 loop is CASSRTVSGNTIYF. In DNA, the CDR3 is TGTGCCAGCAGCCGGACAGTCTCTGGAAACACCATATATTTT.

This clonotype was picked up many times. The chain has TRBV5-1 and TRBJ2-3; D unresolved. V was cut by 0 bases and J by 0 bases, with 8 bases left in between. Per germline, CDR1 SGHRS and CDR2 YFSETQ. The CDR3 contains 15 residues. The DNA of the CDR3 is TGCGCCAGCAGCTTGGACATTCCCAGCACAGATACGCAGTATTTT. Translating gives CASSLDIPSTDTQYF.

The genes are TRBV12-3 or TRBV12-4 and TRBJ1-3; D gene unclear. CDR3 size: 16 residues. With 3 bases removed from V and 0 bases from J, the gap between germline ends came to 12 bases. This chain's CDR3 is CASSLAGPISGNTIYF. In DNA form, the CDR3 reads TGTGCCAGCAGTTTGGCCGGGCCCATCTCTGGAAACACCATATATTTT.

The V and J genes are TRBV12-5 and TRBJ2-1, with TRBD2 matching 8 bases. This CDR3 contains 13 residues. The junction had 8 bases not matched to a gene; V was cut back by 4 bases and J by 12 bases. CDR1 LGHNT and CDR2 FRNRAP come from the germline V gene. This CDR3 is CASGSHLAGGQFF. CDR3 coding DNA: TGTGCTAGTGGTTCCCATCTCGCGGGGGGGCAGTTCTTC.

In this sample, this clonotype turned up many times. J is TRBJ2-2 and V is TRBV11-2; 7 positions agree with TRBD2. Looked up from germline, CDR1 is SGHAT and CDR2 is FQNNGV. V shed 5 bases, J shed 2 bases, and the junction held 8 bases outside the gene matches. This CDR3 has 16 residues. CDR3 coding DNA: TGTGCCAGCAGCAGTGGGGGGGACCATAACACCGGGGAGCTGTTTTTT. This translates into CASSSGGDHNTGELFF.